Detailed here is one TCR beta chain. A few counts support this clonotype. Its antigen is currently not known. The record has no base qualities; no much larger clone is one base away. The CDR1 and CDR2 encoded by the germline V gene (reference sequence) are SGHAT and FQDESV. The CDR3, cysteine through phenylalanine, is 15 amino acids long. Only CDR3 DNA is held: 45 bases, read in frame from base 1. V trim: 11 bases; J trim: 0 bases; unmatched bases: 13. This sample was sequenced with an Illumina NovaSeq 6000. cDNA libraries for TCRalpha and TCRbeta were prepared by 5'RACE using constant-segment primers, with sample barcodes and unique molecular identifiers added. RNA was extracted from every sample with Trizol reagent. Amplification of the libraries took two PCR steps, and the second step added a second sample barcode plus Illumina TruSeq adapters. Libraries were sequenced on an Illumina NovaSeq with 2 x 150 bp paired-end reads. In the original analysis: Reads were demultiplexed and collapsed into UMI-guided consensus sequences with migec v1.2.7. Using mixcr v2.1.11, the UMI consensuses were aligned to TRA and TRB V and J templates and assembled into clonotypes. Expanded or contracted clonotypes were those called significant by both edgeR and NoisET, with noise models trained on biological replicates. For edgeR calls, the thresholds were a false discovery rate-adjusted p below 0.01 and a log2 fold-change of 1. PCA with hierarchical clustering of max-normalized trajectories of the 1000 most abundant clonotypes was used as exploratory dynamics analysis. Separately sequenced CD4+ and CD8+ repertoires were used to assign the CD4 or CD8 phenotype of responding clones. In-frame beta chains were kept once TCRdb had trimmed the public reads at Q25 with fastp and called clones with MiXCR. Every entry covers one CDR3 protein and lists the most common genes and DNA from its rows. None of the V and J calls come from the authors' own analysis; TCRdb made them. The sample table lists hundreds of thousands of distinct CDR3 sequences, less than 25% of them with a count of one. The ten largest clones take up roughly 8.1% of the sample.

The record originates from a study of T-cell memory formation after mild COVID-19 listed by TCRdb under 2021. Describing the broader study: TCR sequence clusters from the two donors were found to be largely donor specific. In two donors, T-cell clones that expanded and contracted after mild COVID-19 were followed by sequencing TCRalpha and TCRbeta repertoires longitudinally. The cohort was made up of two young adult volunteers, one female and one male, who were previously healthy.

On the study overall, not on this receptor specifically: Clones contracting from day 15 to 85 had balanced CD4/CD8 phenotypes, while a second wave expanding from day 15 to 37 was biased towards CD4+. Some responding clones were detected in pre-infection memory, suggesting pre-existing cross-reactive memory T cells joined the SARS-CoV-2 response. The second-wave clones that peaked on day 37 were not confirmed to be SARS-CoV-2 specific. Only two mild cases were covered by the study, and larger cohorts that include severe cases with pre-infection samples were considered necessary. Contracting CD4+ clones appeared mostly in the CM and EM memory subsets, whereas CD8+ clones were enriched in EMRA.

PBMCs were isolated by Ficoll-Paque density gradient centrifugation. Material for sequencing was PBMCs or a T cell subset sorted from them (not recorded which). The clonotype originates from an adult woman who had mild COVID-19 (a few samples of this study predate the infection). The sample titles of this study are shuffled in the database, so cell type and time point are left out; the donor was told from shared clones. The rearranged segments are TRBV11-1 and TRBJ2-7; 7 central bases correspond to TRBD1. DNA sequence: TGTGCCTCAACCTCCGGGACAGCAAGCTCCTACGAGCAGTACTTC. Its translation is CASTSGTASSYEQYF.